This TCR beta chain is drawn from a study of T cell repertoires and leukemia-associated antigens. Turning to the study itself: Some 16 million effective reads came from all samples combined.

TCRdb re-called the 5' RACE reads with MiXCR, one entry per CDR3 protein. The data show 12,000 or so distinct CDR3 sequences, over 40% seen once. Germline V lookup: CDR1 MDHEN, CDR2 SYDVKM. V gave up 4 bases and J gave up 2 bases, with 15 bases separating them. The CDR3 is 15 amino acids. This clonotype is termed medium-sized. Its antigen is unidentified. The V gene is TRBV28, the J gene TRBJ2-7, with a tentative D call TRBD2 (6 bases). The specimen was CD3+ T cells sorted from blood and cultured. This clonotype originated in a female donor in good health. The CDR3 DNA reads as TGTGCCAGCAGTTCCCCCTCCGGCGGGGCCTACGAGCAGTACTTC. Translated, it gives CASSSPSGGAYEQYF.